A single sample gave rise to the 27 T cell receptor beta chains below, sequenced in a study of blood T cell repertoires in COVID-19. The data were produced by immunoSEQ multiplex PCR, yet TCRdb's version contains in-frame clones alone and is incomplete. Counted here are about 120,000 clones, about 80% occurring once; the ten biggest clones make up 3.5% to 4%. Sequencing was done on a sample of peripheral blood. Receptor source: a woman aged 45 to 65 with acute or convalescent COVID-19.

V gene TRBV28 combines with J gene TRBJ2-3; possible D gene TRBD2, 5 bases. V shed 3 bases and J shed 6 bases, with 22 bases lying between them. Germline V lookup: CDR1 MDHEN, CDR2 SYDVKM. CDR3 length: 17 residues. The CDR3 DNA reads TGTGCCAGCAGTTTTCAGGCCTTAGCGATCAACGTGGATACGCAGTATTTT. Translating it yields CASSFQALAINVDTQYF.

The rearrangement uses TRBV30 and TRBJ2-1, with D unresolved. Germline V CDR1 and CDR2: GTSNPN, SVGIG (reference sequence). The CDR3 is made up of 11 amino acids. Deletions cut 2 bases from V and 9 bases from J, with 8 bases between. The CDR3 loop is CAWSSSLEQFF. For the CDR3, the DNA is TGTGCCTGGAGTTCGAGTCTTGAGCAGTTCTTC.

The chain uses TRBV4-2 and TRBJ2-3, with unresolved D. Per the germline V gene, CDR1 is LGHNA and CDR2 is YNFKEQ. The CDR3 consists of 13 residues. Trimming removed 0 bases from V and 3 bases from J, with 4 bases in between. The CDR3: CASSQDQTDTQYF. Written as DNA, the CDR3 is TGTGCCAGCAGCCAAGATCAAACAGATACGCAGTATTTT.

The genes are TRBV9 and TRBJ2-2; 9 bases agree with TRBD2. The CDR3 totals 15 residues. Germline V gene data show CDR1 as SGDLS and CDR2 as YYNGEE. The junction had 4 bases not matched to a gene; V was cut back by 2 bases and J by 5 bases. The CDR3 spells CASSVGSGGTGELFF. In nucleotides, the CDR3 is TGTGCCAGCAGCGTTGGGAGCGGGGGGACCGGGGAGCTGTTTTTT.

CDR3: CASSPPIAQSLNEQFF. The CDR3 DNA follows: TGTGCCAGCTCACCACCGATCGCACAGTCCCTAAATGAGCAGTTCTTC. The rearrangement uses TRBV18 and TRBJ2-1; no firm D call. The CDR3 is 16 residues long. The V end was cut by 0 bases, the J end by 7 bases, with 16 bases between. CDR1 is KGHSH and CDR2 is LQKENI in the germline V gene.

The chain links TRBV6-6 to TRBJ1-5; D possibly corresponds to TRBD1 (6 bases). The CDR3 loop spans 15 amino acids. Per the germline V gene, CDR1 is MNHNY and CDR2 is SVGAGI (reference sequence). V lost 1 base and J 5 bases, leaving 12 bases between the germline ends. Here the CDR3 DNA reads TGTGCCAGCAGTTACTACAAGGACAGATATCAGCCCCAGCATTTT. Its translation is CASSYYKDRYQPQHF.

The gene calls are TRBV28 and TRBJ1-2; 9 nucleotides line up with TRBD1. J gave up 2 bases and V 8 bases, and 9 bases lay outside the gene matches. Germline assignment: CDR1 MDHEN and CDR2 SYDVKM. The length of the CDR3 is 15 residues. The CDR3 sequence: CASLLGQGTNYGYTF. CDR3 sequence (DNA): TGTGCCAGCCTATTGGGACAGGGAACAAACTATGGCTACACCTTC.

V usage is TRBV9 and J usage is TRBJ1-4; tentatively, D is TRBD1 (6 bases). CDR3 size: 13 residues. V lost 4 bases and J 10 bases, leaving 14 bases between the germline ends. Germline V gene sequence: CDR1 SGDLS, CDR2 YYNGEE. The CDR3 DNA reads as TGTGCCAGCAGCTCACAGGGAGAAGCAAAACTGTTTTTT. Translated: CASSSQGEAKLFF. The variable domain in full, completed from reference TRBV9 and TRBJ1-4, reads DSGVTQTPKHLITATGQRVTLRCSPRSGDLSVYWYQQSLDQGLQFLIQYYNGEERAKGNILERFSAQQFPDLHSELNLSSLELGDSALYFCASSSQGEAKLFFGSGTQLSVL.

This clone was seen just once. V and J are TRBV11-3 and TRBJ2-1; D perhaps matches TRBD2 (7 bases). The germline V and J ends were trimmed by 5 bases and 10 bases, with 15 bases remaining between them. Germline CDR1 SGHNT, CDR2 YENEEA. The CDR3 runs to 13 residues. CDR3 nucleotide sequence: TGTGCCAGCAGCGGACTAGACAGGCACGAGCAGTTCTTC. This sequence encodes CASSGLDRHEQFF.

The chain links TRBV5-1 to TRBJ2-5, with TRBD2 identical over 14 bases. The germline gives CDR1 SGHRS, CDR2 YFSETQ. The V and J ends lost 4 bases and 4 bases, in that order; junction bases with no gene match: 6. CDR3 length: 16 residues. The CDR3: CASSPGLAGAGETQYF. CDR3 bases: TGCGCCAGCAGCCCGGGACTAGCGGGGGCGGGAGAGACCCAGTACTTC.

This clone was recorded once. V and J are TRBV12-3 or TRBV12-4 and TRBJ1-3; TRBD1 aligns across 7 bases. The CDR3 sequence is 11 residues long. The V gene end was trimmed by 3 bases and the J gene end by 15 bases; junction bases not matched to a gene: 5. The DNA of the CDR3 is TGTGCCAGCAGTTTCGGACAGGAGGGATATTTT. Translated: CASSFGQEGYF.

The CDR3 DNA is TGTGCCAGCAGCCCCCGGTCAGGGTCTTCCTACGAGCAGTACTTC. As protein: CASSPRSGSSYEQYF. The chain combines TRBV5-4 with TRBJ2-7, with D perhaps matching TRBD1 (5 bases). The V gene lost 4 bases and the J gene lost 1 base, with 15 bases spanning the gap. Germline V gives CDR1 SGHNT, CDR2 YYREEE (reference sequence). CDR3 length: 15 residues.

V is TRBV6-6 and J is TRBJ1-5; 7 bases are shared with TRBD1. The CDR3 covers 15 residues. CDR1 and CDR2 from the germline V gene are MNHNY and SVGAGI (reference sequence). With 7 bases clipped from V and 3 bases from J, the junction kept 9 bases outside the gene matches. CDR3 nucleotides: TGTGCCAGCAATTCACAGGGGCCAGACAATCAGCCCCAGCATTTT. This encodes CASNSQGPDNQPQHF.

Concerning this clone itself: At one end the junction does not follow the germline gene, possibly because of a read error. The CDR3 is CASGLAAGLGTEAFF. The CDR3 DNA follows: TGCGCCAGCGGCTTGGCCGCAGGGTTGGGCACTGAAGCTTTCTTT. V and J are TRBV5-1 and TRBJ1-1; D is perhaps TRBD1 (5 bases). The germline CDR1 and CDR2 sequences are SGHRS and YFSETQ. This CDR3 region has 15 residues.

This chain connects TRBV3-1 (or the pseudogene TRBV3-2) to TRBJ2-1; 7 bases align to TRBD2. The CDR3 is 14 residues long. V gave up 2 bases and J gave up 5 bases; unmatched junction bases: 3. CDR1 is LGHDT and CDR2 is YNNKEL in the germline V gene (reference sequence). CDR3 sequence (DNA): TGTGCCAGCAGCCAAAGCGGGGCAGACAATGAGCAGTTCTTC. Protein: CASSQSGADNEQFF.

The chain joins TRBV6-5 to TRBJ1-4, with 8 bases lining up with TRBD1. Per the germline V gene, CDR1 is MNHEY and CDR2 is SVGAGI. The CDR3 has 14 amino acids. V shed 7 bases, J shed 7 bases, and the junction held 8 bases outside the gene matches. CDR3 region: CASKKQGVVEKLFF. The CDR3 coding sequence is TGTGCCAGCAAAAAACAGGGGGTTGTTGAAAAACTGTTTTTT.

This chain connects TRBV7-2 to TRBJ1-3; D not resolved. Per the germline V gene, CDR1 is SGHTA and CDR2 is FQGNSA. The germline V and J ends were trimmed by 5 bases and 1 base, with 18 bases remaining between them. The CDR3 contains 17 residues. In DNA form, the CDR3 reads TGTGCCAGCAGCCCTACGAGTAGGCGGTCGTCTGGAAACACCATATATTTT. Its translation is CASSPTSRRSSGNTIYF.

This clone was counted a few times. This chain connects TRBV18 to TRBJ2-2; 7 nucleotides line up with TRBD2. V gave up 5 bases and J gave up 2 bases; unmatched junction bases: 5. Germline CDR1 is KGHSH and CDR2 is LQKENI. The CDR3 has 15 amino acids. The DNA of the CDR3 is TGTGCCAGCTCAGCTAGCGGTGTCAACACCGGGGAGCTGTTTTTT. This codes for CASSASGVNTGELFF.

The chain uses TRBV27 and TRBJ2-7, with 7 bases fitting TRBD1. V lost 6 bases to trimming and J lost 0 bases; unmatched junction nucleotides: 2. The CDR3 is 13 residues long. CDR1 is MNHEY, CDR2 SMNVEV, per germline (reference sequence). The CDR3 DNA reads TGTGCCAGCAGCCGGGACAGCTCCTACGAGCAGTACTTC. Protein product: CASSRDSSYEQYF.

This clone was recorded only once. The chain links TRBV6-5 to TRBJ2-5; possible D gene TRBD2, 5 bases. This CDR3 comprises 15 residues. Trimming stripped 5 bases from V and 2 bases from J, with 15 bases between. Germline V gene data show CDR1 as MNHEY and CDR2 as SVGAGI. CDR3 bases: TGTGCCAGCAGTCGAACGGGGTTAGGGCAAGAGACCCAGTACTTC. Its protein is CASSRTGLGQETQYF.

The chain is built from TRBV24-1 and TRBJ2-3, with 7 positions matching TRBD2. The length of the CDR3 is 12 residues. The germline CDR1 and CDR2 sequences are KGHDR and SFDVKD. J lost 6 bases, V lost 5 bases, and 1 base had no gene match. The CDR3 is CATSVGGDTQYF. The CDR3 nucleotides are TGTGCCACCAGTGTCGGGGGGGATACGCAGTATTTT.

The V call is TRBV2, the J call TRBJ1-2; no clear D. CDR1 and CDR2 (germline): SNHLY, FYNNEI. The length of the CDR3 is 15 residues. Trimming took 3 bases from V and 1 from J, leaving 12 bases between them. The CDR3 DNA reads as TGTGCCAGCAGTGAGTCCCTCAACAGTAACTATGGCTACACCTTC. As protein: CASSESLNSNYGYTF.

In this sample, this clone turned up once. The chain uses TRBV29-1 and TRBJ2-7, with a tentative D call TRBD1 (5 bases). Trimming took off 6 bases at V and 0 bases at J, with 15 bases between the two ends. Germline V lookup: CDR1 SQVTM, CDR2 ANQGSEA. The CDR3 has 14 residues. CDR3 protein: CSVGGHGLSYEQYF. The DNA for the CDR3 is TGCAGCGTCGGCGGACACGGGCTCTCCTACGAGCAGTACTTC.

The rearrangement links TRBV5-1 to TRBJ2-7; 9 bases line up with TRBD1. There are 15 residues in the CDR3. CDR1 and CDR2 (germline): SGHRS, YFSETQ. V lost 6 bases and J lost 7; bases outside the gene matches: 14. The CDR3 DNA reads TGCGCCAGCACATACCTACCGGGACAGGGCGGGGAGCAGTACTTC. Translated, it gives CASTYLPGQGGEQYF.

The sample holds a few counts of this clone. V and J are TRBV7-2 and TRBJ1-1, with unresolved D. The V gene lost 0 bases and the J gene lost 12 bases, with 11 bases spanning the gap. The germline V gene has CDR1 SGHTA and CDR2 FQGNSA. There are 12 residues in the CDR3. CDR3 in amino acids: CASSLARGLSFF. CDR3 in DNA: TGTGCCAGCAGCTTAGCGCGAGGGTTGTCTTTCTTT.

In its sample, this clone was seen once. The DNA of the CDR3 is TGTGCCAGCAGTTATCCCATGAGGGGGCCGCGCAGCTCCTACGAGCAGTACTTC. This encodes CASSYPMRGPRSSYEQYF. This rearrangement joins TRBV7-9 to TRBJ2-7, with 7 bases matching TRBD1. This CDR3 has 18 amino acids. Germline CDR1 SEHNR, CDR2 FQNEAQ (reference sequence). V shed 6 bases, J shed 0 bases, and the junction held 17 bases outside the gene matches. The whole variable domain, remainder taken from reference TRBV7-9 and TRBJ2-7, is DTGVSQNPRHKITKRGQNVTFRCDPISEHNRLYWYRQTLGQGPEFLTYFQNEAQLEKSRLLSDRFSAERPKGSFSTLEIQRTEQGDSAMYLCASSYPMRGPRSSYEQYFGPGTRLTVT.

This clone occurred once. This sequence joins TRBV3-1 (or the pseudogene TRBV3-2) and TRBJ2-3; 8 nucleotides agree with TRBD2. The germline V gene encodes CDR1 LGHDT and CDR2 YNNKEL (reference sequence). The ends lost 0 bases at V and 7 bases at J; junction bases unmatched: 18. The CDR3 has 19 amino acids. The CDR3 here is CASSQDLWSSAGGTNTQYF. The CDR3 DNA reads TGTGCCAGCAGCCAAGATCTGTGGTCGTCGGCGGGGGGAACAAATACGCAGTATTTT.